The rows below give T cell receptor beta chains drawn from one sample of a study of PD-L1 blockade in urothelial cancer. The repertoire was sequenced with immunoSEQ multiplex PCR; TCRdb's copy has only in-frame clones and lacks some. The table records approximately 110,000 clones, under 85% of them present only once. The starting material was PBMCs, obtained around atezolizumab (anti-PD-L1) treatment. The origin of the receptors is a man in his fifties or sixties with urothelial cancer. Each CDR3 is given with its conserved first and last residue. A D gene is named only where the DNA matches it firmly. Expanded clones are given a class, and other clones once, few, many or no size at all.

J gene,D gene,clone size,V gene,CDR3 protein,CDR3 DNA
TRBJ2-7,-,-,TRBV5-6,CASSLIRQTYEQYF,TGTGCCAGCAGCTTAATTCGGCAGACTTACGAGCAGTACTTC
TRBJ1-2,-,-,TRBV5-4,CASSLGGGGDGYTF,TGTGCCAGCAGCCTGGGTGGGGGCGGCGATGGCTACACCTTC
TRBJ2-1,TRBD2,once,TRBV6-5,CASVLSLAGGNEQFF,TGTGCCAGCGTTTTGAGCCTAGCGGGAGGTAATGAGCAGTTCTTC
TRBJ2-3,TRBD2,-,TRBV10-3,CANQAGASTDTQYF,TGTGCCAATCAAGCGGGAGCAAGCACAGATACGCAGTATTTT
TRBJ2-3,TRBD2,-,TRBV5-1,CASSLELAGGADTQYF,TGCGCCAGCAGCTTGGAACTAGCGGGAGGGGCAGATACGCAGTATTTT
TRBJ1-2,-,-,TRBV7-2,CASSLALPGGQGGYTF,TGTGCCAGCAGCTTAGCCTTACCCGGGGGGCAGGGTGGCTACACCTTC
TRBJ2-5,-,once,TRBV11-2,CASSSVGRETQYF,TGTGCCAGCAGCTCGGTGGGCCGCGAGACCCAGTACTTC
TRBJ2-5,TRBD2,-,TRBV13,CASSLRAGASGGETQYF,TGTGCCAGCAGCTTAAGGGCGGGAGCGTCGGGGGGAGAGACCCAGTACTTC
TRBJ2-7,TRBD2,-,TRBV11-2,CASSESGTSYEQYF,TGTGCCAGCAGCGAAAGCGGGACTTCCTACGAGCAGTACTTC
TRBJ2-7,TRBD2,-,TRBV28,CASTSGAGGSYEQYF,TGTGCCAGCACTTCAGGTGCGGGAGGGTCCTACGAGCAGTACTTC
TRBJ1-2,TRBD1,-,TRBV6-5,CASSTGQGYGYTF,TGTGCCAGCAGTACCGGACAGGGGTATGGCTACACCTTC
TRBJ2-5,TRBD2,-,TRBV9,CASSVAGGSGREETQYF,TGTGCCAGCAGCGTAGCTGGGGGAAGCGGGAGGGAAGAGACCCAGTACTTC
TRBJ1-5,-,-,TRBV6-5,CASSYVDQPQHF,TGTGCCAGCAGTTACGTAGATCAGCCCCAGCATTTT
TRBJ2-3,TRBD2,-,TRBV5-6,CASSLVGREADTQYF,TGTGCCAGCAGCTTGGTCGGGAGGGAGGCAGATACGCAGTATTTT
TRBJ1-5,-,-,TRBV2,CASNRIAPQPQHF,TGTGCCAGCAACCGGATAGCGCCTCAGCCCCAGCATTTT
TRBJ1-6,TRBD1,-,TRBV30,CAWTDVQGRESLHF,TGTGCCTGGACCGATGTACAGGGGCGCGAGTCCCTCCACTTT
TRBJ1-2,TRBD1,-,TRBV5-1,CASSLGDRGLGYTF,TGCGCCAGCAGCTTGGGCGACAGGGGGCTTGGCTACACCTTC